This passage covers 20 T cell receptor beta chains from one sample sequenced in a study of shared clonotypes between healthy human individuals. Libraries were prepared by immunoSEQ multiplex PCR; TCRdb keeps only in-frame clonotypes and omits some of them. Among around 530,000 clones listed, 70% to 80% were seen once. The sequencing sample was made of PBMCs. These receptors were taken from a woman aged 40-49 years in good health. Some clones in this sample may be carry-over from other donors' samples.

The rearrangement joins TRBV7-3 to TRBJ2-7; 11 bases fit TRBD2. The CDR3 contains 15 residues. J lost 5 bases, V lost 2 bases, and 5 bases had no gene match. CDR1 and CDR2 (germline): SGHTA, FQGTGA. CDR3 DNA: TGTGCCAGCAGCTTAGCACTAGCGGGAGCTGACGAGCAGTACTTC. Encoded protein: CASSLALAGADEQYF. The full variable domain, completed using reference TRBV7-3 and TRBJ2-7, is GAGVSQTPSNKVTEKGKYVELRCDPISGHTALYWYRQSLGQGPEFLIYFQGTGAADDSGLPNDRFFAVRPEGSVSTLKIQRTERGDSAVYLCASSLALAGADEQYFGPGTRLTVT.

Turning to this clone: This likely reflects a read error, since a far larger clone is one base away. This specimen includes other DNA sequences encoding the same CDR3. The chain has TRBV4-3 and TRBJ2-7, with a tentative D call TRBD2 (6 bases). Looked up from germline, CDR1 is LGHNA and CDR2 is YSLEER. There are 15 residues in the CDR3. Here the CDR3 DNA reads TGCGCTAGCAGCCAAGAGATCGGGAGTTCCGGCGAGCAGTACTTC. It specifies CASSQEIGSSGEQYF.

This chain uses TRBV7-3 with TRBJ1-1; D not resolved. The V and J ends lost 0 bases and 7 bases respectively, with 9 bases between them. The CDR3 extends over 13 amino acids. In germline, CDR1 is SGHTA, CDR2 FQGTGA. CDR3 nucleotide sequence: TGTGCCAGCAGCTTAACGCGGTCTGGTGAAGCTTTCTTT. Residues: CASSLTRSGEAFF.

The chain links TRBV30 to TRBJ2-1; 7 positions match TRBD1. CDR3 length: 12 residues. Losses at the gene ends were 5 bases for V and 4 bases for J; bases not matched to a gene: 2. The germline V gene has CDR1 GTSNPN and CDR2 SVGIG (reference sequence). The CDR3 bases are TGTGCCTGGGGGGACAGTTACAATGAGCAGTTCTTC. Its translation: CAWGDSYNEQFF.

Comments on this clone: Other DNA sequences from this sample encode an identical CDR3 as well. V usage is TRBV7-3 and J usage is TRBJ2-1; no firm D call. V lost 2 bases to trimming and J lost 7 bases, with 12 bases between them. The CDR3 contains 14 residues. CDR1 and CDR2 (germline): SGHTA, FQGTGA. The CDR3 sequence: CASSLSGRGNEQFF. DNA of the CDR3: TGTGCCAGCAGCTTATCCGGGCGTGGGAATGAGCAGTTCTTC.

This clone was detected a few times. J is TRBJ2-1 and V is TRBV9; possible D gene TRBD1, 5 bases. Germline V lookup: CDR1 SGDLS, CDR2 YYNGEE. The CDR3 extends over 15 amino acids. Between the trimmed V and J ends, which lost 3 bases and 5 bases, there was a span of 15 bases. Written as DNA, the CDR3 is TGTGCCAGCAGCGGACCTGGACAAAACAACAATGAGCAGTTCTTC. Translating it yields CASSGPGQNNNEQFF.

The V gene is TRBV4-2, the J gene TRBJ1-2; D gene unclear. Germline lookup yields CDR1 LGHNA and CDR2 YNFKEQ. The CDR3 is made up of 15 amino acids. Trimming cost V 0 bases and J 5 bases, with 13 bases left between them. CDR3 sequence (DNA): TGTGCCAGCAGCCAAGATAGTCAACACAGATATGGCTACACCTTC. This gives the protein CASSQDSQHRYGYTF.

The genes are TRBV28 and TRBJ2-2, with 7 bases identical to TRBD1. The V segment lost 7 bases and the J segment 3 bases; nucleotides outside the gene matches: 8. CDR1 and CDR2 from the germline V gene are MDHEN and SYDVKM. This CDR3 comprises 15 residues. In DNA form, the CDR3 reads TGTGCCAGCACCCGTCGGACAGGCTACACCGGGGAGCTGTTTTTT. It is translated as CASTRRTGYTGELFF.

This chain joins TRBV10-3 and TRBJ2-1; possible D gene TRBD2, 5 bases. V was trimmed by 2 bases and J by 4 bases, leaving 12 bases between them. Germline loops: CDR1 ENHRY, CDR2 SYGVKD. The CDR3 covers 15 residues. The CDR3 DNA is TGTGCCATCAGTGAGCCGGGAAGGGCTTACAATGAGCAGTTCTTC. This encodes CAISEPGRAYNEQFF.

V and J are TRBV28 and TRBJ1-4; 8 positions agree with TRBD1. The germline gives CDR1 MDHEN, CDR2 SYDVKM. This CDR3 is built from 17 residues. Trimming took 6 bases from V and 8 from J; bases not matched to a gene: 17. In nucleotides, the CDR3 is TGTGCCAGCAGCCATCAACTCCCGACAGGGGCGGCCGAAAAACTGTTTTTT. Its protein is CASSHQLPTGAAEKLFF.

The chain employs TRBV11-2 and TRBJ2-7; a possible D gene is TRBD2 (6 bases). The germline gives CDR1 SGHAT, CDR2 FQNNGV. This CDR3 is 13 amino acids long. The V and J ends lost 5 bases and 2 bases respectively, with 10 bases between them. The CDR3 DNA follows: TGTGCCAGCAGCATCGGACTAACCTACGAGCAGTACTTC. Amino acids: CASSIGLTYEQYF.

J is TRBJ2-1 and V is TRBV18; D is perhaps TRBD2 (5 bases). This CDR3 comprises 16 residues. CDR1 KGHSH and CDR2 LQKENI come from the germline V gene. Trimming pared 3 bases from V and 5 bases from J, leaving 17 bases between. The CDR3 here is CASSPTRLAVNNEQFF. CDR3 in DNA: TGTGCCAGCTCACCCACGAGGCTAGCAGTGAACAATGAGCAGTTCTTC.

V gene TRBV23-1 combines with J gene TRBJ2-7; no definite D call. TRBV23-1 is annotated as an ORF whose role is uncertain. The CDR3 spans 15 residues. V was pared by 5 bases and J by 0 bases, with 14 bases between. The CDR3 sequence: CASSSPDCNSYEQYF. CDR3 bases: TGCGCCAGCAGTTCCCCAGACTGTAACTCCTACGAGCAGTACTTC.

The chain employs TRBV28 and TRBJ1-2; possibly TRBD1 for D (5 bases). CDR1 is MDHEN and CDR2 is SYDVKM in the germline V gene. V lost 4 bases and J 4 bases, leaving 7 bases between the germline ends. CDR3 length: 12 amino acids. CDR3 nucleotide sequence: TGTGCCAGCAGTTCCGGGACCTATGGCTACACCTTC. This gives the protein CASSSGTYGYTF.

The chain uses TRBV5-1 and TRBJ2-1; 9 bases are a match to TRBD1. The CDR3 contains 16 residues. V lost 4 bases to trimming and J lost 6 bases; unmatched junction nucleotides: 11. Germline-derived CDR1 and CDR2 are SGHRS and YFSETQ. In DNA form, the CDR3 reads TGCGCCAGCAGCAAGGTGGGACAGGGATCAATCAATGAGCAGTTCTTC. Its protein product is CASSKVGQGSINEQFF.

V gene TRBV6-4 combines with J gene TRBJ2-3, with a possible D match to TRBD1 (5 bases). The CDR3 loop spans 15 amino acids. The V end lost 7 bases, the J end lost 2 bases, and 16 bases lay between the germline ends. Germline-derived CDR1 and CDR2 are MRHNA and SNTAGT. This CDR3 reads CASTPGGAPTDTQYF. The CDR3 bases are TGTGCCAGCACCCCCGGTGGGGCCCCCACAGATACGCAGTATTTT.

Ten or more counts support this clone. The chain carries TRBV7-2 and TRBJ2-5; the D gene is possibly TRBD1 (6 bases). The CDR3 is 15 residues long. Germline V CDR1 and CDR2: SGHTA, FQGNSA. Trimming left V 6 bases short and J 4 bases short, with 18 bases between. The CDR3 region has the DNA TGTGCCAGCAGACGGGATTGGGGGACACCAGAGACCCAGTACTTC. Its translation: CASRRDWGTPETQYF.

This rearrangement joins TRBV4-2 to TRBJ1-1; no reliable D call. The CDR3 has 15 amino acids. The V end lost 0 bases, the J end lost 9 bases, and 17 bases lay between the germline ends. Germline V gene data show CDR1 as LGHNA and CDR2 as YNFKEQ. CDR3 DNA sequence: TGTGCCAGCAGCCAAGAAGTAGTATATGCGGGTCAAGCTTTCTTT. Translating gives CASSQEVVYAGQAFF.

As for this clone: This may be a read error, as it is one base from a much larger clone. This CDR3 is also generated by other DNA sequences in the sample. This rearrangement joins TRBV5-4 to TRBJ1-4, with D possibly TRBD1 on 6 matching bases. Germline V gene lookup returns CDR1 SGHNT and CDR2 YYREEE (reference sequence). The CDR3 runs to 15 residues. In DNA form, the CDR3 reads TGTGCCAGCAGCTTGGAGAGGGGGAATAATGAAAAACTGTTTTTC. Its protein is CASSLERGNNEKLFF.

Regarding this clone: This probably arose from a read error, given a far larger clone one base away. This chain joins TRBV29-1 and TRBJ2-3, with 8 bases identical to TRBD2. This CDR3 region has 13 residues. Trimming took 4 bases from V and 4 from J; bases not matched to a gene: 4. Germline loops: CDR1 SQVTM, CDR2 ANQGSEA. DNA of the CDR3: TGCAGCGTTGTGTGGCGGGGGGCAGATACGCAGTATTTT. It encodes CSVVWRGADTQYF.